The 14 T cell receptor beta chains reported below all come from one sample, sequenced in a study of T cells in women clearing cervical HPV infection. Generated by immunoSEQ multiplex PCR, the TCRdb table keeps only in-frame clones and is missing some. This listing includes around 9,200 clones. The sequenced sample consisted of blood buffy coat. All receptors derive from a woman between 18 and 69 years old with a cervical HPV16 infection that either progressed to CIN3+ or cleared (not recorded which).

Comments on this clone: Sequencing ends 3 residues short of the CDR3 end; the germline J gene provides the rest. J is TRBJ1-2 and V is TRBV18; tentatively, D is TRBD1 (5 bases). The germline V gene has CDR1 KGHSH and CDR2 LQKENI. The CDR3 loop spans 15 amino acids. The CDR3 DNA, read in part, is TGTGCCAGCTCACCTAAAGCGGGGGGGAACAATGAC. The encoded protein is CASSPKAGGNND. The entire CDR3 sequence reads CASSPKAGGNNDYTF.

On this clone: The read comes to an end 3 residues before the CDR3 does, leaving the germline J gene to fill in the end. V is TRBV5-1 and J is TRBJ2-4; the match to TRBD1 covers 10 bases. This CDR3 comprises 14 residues. CDR1 is SGHRS and CDR2 is YFSETQ in the germline V gene. The CDR3 sequence: CASSAGTGDYGQYF. The part of the CDR3 DNA that was read is TGCGCCAGCAGCGCCGGGACAGGGGACTATGGT.

Turning to this clone: The CDR3 end is not reached by the read, which stops 3 residues before it; the germline J gene fills it in. The V gene is TRBV6-4, the J gene TRBJ2-3, with 12 bases lining up with TRBD1. The CDR3 length is 15 residues. With V trimmed by 2 bases and J by 4 bases, 1 base remained unmatched. The V gene's germline CDR1 is MRHNA and CDR2 SNTAGT. CDR3 in amino acids: CASSDGTGGPDTQYF. The DNA read from the CDR3 is TGTGCCAGCAGTGACGGGACAGGGGGCCCAGATACG.

Concerning this clone itself: The read ends 3 residues shy of where the CDR3 ends; the end is completed using the germline J gene. This sequence joins TRBV2 and TRBJ2-5, with TRBD2 matching over 8 bases. This CDR3 has 13 amino acids. Per the germline V gene, CDR1 is SNHLY and CDR2 is FYNNEI. V gave up 8 bases and J gave up 7 bases; unmatched junction bases: 9. CDR3 sequence: CASRGGPTGTQYF. CDR3 bases read: TGTGCCAGCCGGGGGGGCCCCACGGGGACC. Filled out from reference TRBV2 and TRBJ2-5, the complete variable domain reads EPEVTQTPSHQVTQMGQEVILRCVPISNHLYFYWYRQILGQKVEFLVSFYNNEISEKSEIFDDQFSVERPDGSNFTLKIRSTKLEDSAMYFCASRGGPTGTQYFGPGTRLLVL.

About this clone: Read coverage stops 3 residues before the CDR3 terminus; the germline J gene supplies the remainder. This sequence joins TRBV7-3 and TRBJ2-1; D unclear. With 0 bases removed from V and 8 bases from J, the gap between germline ends came to 8 bases. This CDR3 region has 13 residues. CDR1 is SGHTA, CDR2 FQGTGA, per germline. The CDR3 bases that were read are TGTGCCAGCAGCTTAACCCCGGCGGATGAG. Its protein product is CASSLTPADE. The CDR3 as a whole reads CASSLTPADEQFF.

Regarding this clone: The read halts 3 residues ahead of the CDR3 end, with the missing end drawn from the germline J gene. V gene TRBV10-3 combines with J gene TRBJ2-7; 7 bases agree with TRBD1. Germline CDR1 reads ENHRY; CDR2 reads SYGVKD. This CDR3 spans 11 amino acids. With V trimmed by 10 bases and J by 6 bases, 6 bases remained unmatched. The CDR3 bases that were read are TGTGCCACGGGACAGTTGGGCGAG. Amino acid sequence: CATGQLGE. The full-length CDR3 reads as CATGQLGEQYF.

With respect to this clone: The missing CDR3 end, 3 residues past where the read stops, is filled in from the germline J gene. The rearrangement links TRBV20-1 to TRBJ1-4, with 9 bases lining up with TRBD1. The CDR3 contains 16 residues. Germline loops: CDR1 DFQATT, CDR2 SNEGSKA (reference sequence). The CDR3 sequence is CSAKPTGTGNYSPLFF. The covered CDR3 bases are TGCAGTGCTAAGCCAACCGGGACAGGGAATTACTCACCA.

Concerning this clone itself: The CDR3 goes on 3 residues after the read ends, and that part is filled in from the germline J gene. The gene calls are TRBV7-9 and TRBJ1-1, with D possibly being TRBD1 (5 bases). The CDR3 runs to 13 residues. Per the germline V gene, CDR1 is SEHNR and CDR2 is FQNEAQ (reference sequence). CDR3 loop: CASSLGGGLEAFF. Incomplete CDR3 DNA: TGTGCCAGCAGCTTAGGGGGGGGACTAGAA.

On this clone itself: The read terminates 3 residues before the CDR3 end, so the remaining end is supplied by the germline J gene. J is TRBJ1-2 and V is TRBV5-6; no definite D call. This CDR3 is built from 13 residues. Germline values: CDR1 SGHDT, CDR2 YYEEEE. Partial CDR3 DNA: TGTGCCAGCAGCTCCGCAGAGTTCTCGGGC. It specifies CASSSAEFSG. The complete CDR3 sequence is CASSSAEFSGYTF.

On this clone itself: The read finishes 3 residues shy of the CDR3 end, and the germline J gene is used to complete it. V and J are TRBV2 and TRBJ2-7; 9 bases align to TRBD1. The CDR3 contains 14 residues. In germline, CDR1 is SNHLY, CDR2 FYNNEI. After removal of 7 bases from V and 4 bases from J, the junction contained 8 bases not matched to a gene. The CDR3 spells CASIEGQGTYEQYF. The sequenced CDR3 bases are TGTGCCAGCATAGAAGGACAGGGGACTTACGAG.

As for this clone: The CDR3 end lies 3 residues beyond the end of the read and is filled in from the germline J gene. The chain combines TRBV18 with TRBJ2-3; the match to TRBD1 covers 9 bases. This CDR3 has 16 residues. The ends lost 3 bases at V and 2 bases at J; junction bases unmatched: 6. The V gene's germline CDR1 is KGHSH and CDR2 LQKENI. The sequenced CDR3 bases are TGTGCCAGCTCACCGGGACAGGGCTGGGACACAGATACG. Translating it yields CASSPGQGWDTDT. The whole CDR3 sequence reads CASSPGQGWDTDTQYF.

On this clone itself: The read gets to within 3 residues of the CDR3 end, and the germline J gene fills in the rest. The chain carries TRBV5-4 and TRBJ2-7, with D perhaps TRBD2 (6 bases). Germline CDR1 SGHNT, CDR2 YYREEE (reference sequence). This CDR3 contains 13 residues. Deletions cut 5 bases from V and 4 bases from J, with 13 bases between. CDR3 sequence reads: CASRGTGGYEQYF. The DNA read from the CDR3 is TGTGCCAGCAGGGGGACCGGGGGATACGAG.

On this clone: The read gets to within 3 residues of the CDR3 end, and the germline J gene fills in the rest. V usage is TRBV5-1 and J usage is TRBJ2-1; 11 bases match TRBD2. Germline CDR1 SGHRS, CDR2 YFSETQ. This CDR3 spans 17 amino acids. With V trimmed by 4 bases and J by 5 bases, 11 bases remained unmatched. The CDR3 loop is CASSPVGTSGIHNEQFF. The sequenced CDR3 bases are TGCGCCAGCAGCCCGGTTGGGACTAGCGGAATCCACAATGAG.

With respect to this clone: The read is 3 residues too short to cover the CDR3 end, so that end is filled in from the germline J gene. Additional DNA sequences in this sample encode the identical CDR3. The chain couples TRBV2 to TRBJ1-5; the D gene is possibly TRBD1 (5 bases). V lost 7 bases to trimming and J lost 4 bases, with 11 bases between them. Germline V gene sequence: CDR1 SNHLY, CDR2 FYNNEI. The CDR3 contains 13 residues. The CDR3 here is CASTGRKNQPQHF. The CDR3 bases that were read are TGTGCCAGCACAGGGAGGAAGAATCAGCCC. Complete variable domain (other parts from reference TRBV2 and TRBJ1-5): EPEVTQTPSHQVTQMGQEVILRCVPISNHLYFYWYRQILGQKVEFLVSFYNNEISEKSEIFDDQFSVERPDGSNFTLKIRSTKLEDSAMYFCASTGRKNQPQHFGDGTRLSIL.